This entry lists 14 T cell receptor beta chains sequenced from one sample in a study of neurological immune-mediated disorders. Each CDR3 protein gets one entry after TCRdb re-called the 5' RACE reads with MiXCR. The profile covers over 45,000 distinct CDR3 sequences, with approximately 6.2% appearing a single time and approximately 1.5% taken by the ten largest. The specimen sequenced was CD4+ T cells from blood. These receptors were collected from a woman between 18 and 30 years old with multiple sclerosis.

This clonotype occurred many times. CDR3: CASSYASGANVLTF. In DNA form, the CDR3 reads TGTGCCAGCAGTTACGCATCTGGGGCCAACGTCCTGACTTTC. This sequence joins TRBV6-2 or TRBV6-3 and TRBJ2-6; D not resolved. This CDR3 region has 14 residues. Germline V gene data show CDR1 as MNHEY and CDR2 as SVGEGT. V was pared by 2 bases and J by 1 base, with 3 bases between.

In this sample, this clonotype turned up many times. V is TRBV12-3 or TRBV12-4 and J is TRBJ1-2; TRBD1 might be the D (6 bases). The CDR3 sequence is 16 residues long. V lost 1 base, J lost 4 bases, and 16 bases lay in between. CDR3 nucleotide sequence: TGTGCCAGCAGTTTAGAGGGGGGGGCTCAAACCTATGGCTACACCTTC. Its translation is CASSLEGGAQTYGYTF.

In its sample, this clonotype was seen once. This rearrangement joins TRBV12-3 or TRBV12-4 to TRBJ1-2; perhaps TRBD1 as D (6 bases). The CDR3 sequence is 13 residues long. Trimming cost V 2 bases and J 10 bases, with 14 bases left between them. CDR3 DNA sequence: TGTGCCAGCAGTTTAAGGCGACAGGCTGACTACACCTTC. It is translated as CASSLRRQADYTF.

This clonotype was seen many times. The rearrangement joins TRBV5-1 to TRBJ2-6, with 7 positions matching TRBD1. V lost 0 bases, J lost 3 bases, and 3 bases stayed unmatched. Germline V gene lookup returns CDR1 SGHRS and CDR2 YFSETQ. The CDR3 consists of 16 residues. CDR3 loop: CASSLEGGGGANVLTF. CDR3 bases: TGCGCCAGCAGCTTGGAAGGGGGCGGTGGGGCCAACGTCCTGACTTTC.

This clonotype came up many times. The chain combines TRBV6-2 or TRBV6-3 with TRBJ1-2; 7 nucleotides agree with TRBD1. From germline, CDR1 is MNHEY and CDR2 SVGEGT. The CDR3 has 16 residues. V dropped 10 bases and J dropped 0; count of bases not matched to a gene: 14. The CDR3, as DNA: TGTGCCATACGGAATCTCACAGGGGATACTAACTATGGCTACACCTTC. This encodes CAIRNLTGDTNYGYTF.

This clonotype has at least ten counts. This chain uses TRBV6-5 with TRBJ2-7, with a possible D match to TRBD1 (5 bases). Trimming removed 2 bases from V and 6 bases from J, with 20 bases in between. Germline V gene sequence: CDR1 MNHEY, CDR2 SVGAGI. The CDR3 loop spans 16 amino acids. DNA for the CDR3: TGTGCCAGCAGTTACCAAATTCCAGGGAATACCCCCGAGCAGTACTTC. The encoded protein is CASSYQIPGNTPEQYF.

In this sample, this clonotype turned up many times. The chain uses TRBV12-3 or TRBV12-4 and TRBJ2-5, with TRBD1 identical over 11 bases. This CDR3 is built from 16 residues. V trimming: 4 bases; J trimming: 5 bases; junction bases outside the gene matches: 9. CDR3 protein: CASSSAGQGARETQYF. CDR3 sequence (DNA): TGTGCCAGCAGTTCCGCCGGACAGGGGGCGCGGGAGACCCAGTACTTC.

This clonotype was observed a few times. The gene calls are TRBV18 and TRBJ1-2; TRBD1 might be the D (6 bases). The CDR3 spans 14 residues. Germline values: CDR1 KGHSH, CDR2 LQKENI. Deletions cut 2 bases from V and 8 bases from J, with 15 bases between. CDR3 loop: CASSPNRVGYGYTF. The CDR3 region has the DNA TGTGCCAGCTCACCAAACAGGGTTGGATACGGCTACACCTTC. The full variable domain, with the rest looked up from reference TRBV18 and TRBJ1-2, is NAGVMQNPRHLVRRRGQEARLRCSPMKGHSHVYWYRQLPEEGLKFMVYLQKENIIDESGMPKERFSAEFPKEGPSILRIQQVVRGDSAAYFCASSPNRVGYGYTFGSGTRLTVV.

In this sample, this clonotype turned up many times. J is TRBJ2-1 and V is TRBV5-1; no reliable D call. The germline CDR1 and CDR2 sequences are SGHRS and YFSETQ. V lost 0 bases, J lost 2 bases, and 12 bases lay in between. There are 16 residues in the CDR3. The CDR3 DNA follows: TGCGCCAGCAGCTTGGTCTCGAGCGCGACCTACAATGAGCAGTTCTTC. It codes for CASSLVSSATYNEQFF.

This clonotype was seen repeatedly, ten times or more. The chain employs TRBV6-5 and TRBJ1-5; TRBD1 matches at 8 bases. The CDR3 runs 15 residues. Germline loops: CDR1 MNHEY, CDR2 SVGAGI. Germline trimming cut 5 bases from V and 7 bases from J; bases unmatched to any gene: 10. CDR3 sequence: CASSVTPGGGQPQHF. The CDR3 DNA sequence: TGTGCCAGCAGTGTCACTCCAGGGGGCGGGCAGCCCCAGCATTTT.

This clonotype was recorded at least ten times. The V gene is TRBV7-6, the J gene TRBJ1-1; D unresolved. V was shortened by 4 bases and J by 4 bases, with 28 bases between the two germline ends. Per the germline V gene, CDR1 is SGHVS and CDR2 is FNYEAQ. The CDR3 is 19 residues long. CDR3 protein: CASSSEGDKRALMATEAFF. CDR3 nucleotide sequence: TGTGCCAGCAGCTCCGAGGGCGACAAAAGGGCGTTGATGGCCACTGAAGCTTTCTTT.

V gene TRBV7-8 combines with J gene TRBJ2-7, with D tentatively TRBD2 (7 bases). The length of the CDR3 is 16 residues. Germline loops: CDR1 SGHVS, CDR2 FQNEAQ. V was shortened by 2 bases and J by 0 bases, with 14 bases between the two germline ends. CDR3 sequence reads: CASSLWGLADSYEQYV. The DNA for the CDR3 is TGTGCCAGCAGCTTATGGGGGCTAGCGGACTCCTACGAGCAGTACGTC.

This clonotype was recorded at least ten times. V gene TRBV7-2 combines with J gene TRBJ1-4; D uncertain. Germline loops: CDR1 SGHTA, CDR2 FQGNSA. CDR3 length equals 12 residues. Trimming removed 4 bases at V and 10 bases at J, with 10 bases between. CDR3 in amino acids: CASSSQIGKLFF. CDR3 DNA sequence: TGTGCCAGCAGCTCCCAAATAGGAAAACTGTTTTTT.

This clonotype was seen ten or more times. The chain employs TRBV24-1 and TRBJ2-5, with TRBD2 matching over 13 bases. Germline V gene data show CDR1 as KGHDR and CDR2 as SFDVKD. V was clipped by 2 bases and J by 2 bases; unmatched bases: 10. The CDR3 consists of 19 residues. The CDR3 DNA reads TGTGCCACCAGTGATTCTCAACCGGGACTAGCGGGAATTCAAGAGACCCAGTACTTC. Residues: CATSDSQPGLAGIQETQYF.